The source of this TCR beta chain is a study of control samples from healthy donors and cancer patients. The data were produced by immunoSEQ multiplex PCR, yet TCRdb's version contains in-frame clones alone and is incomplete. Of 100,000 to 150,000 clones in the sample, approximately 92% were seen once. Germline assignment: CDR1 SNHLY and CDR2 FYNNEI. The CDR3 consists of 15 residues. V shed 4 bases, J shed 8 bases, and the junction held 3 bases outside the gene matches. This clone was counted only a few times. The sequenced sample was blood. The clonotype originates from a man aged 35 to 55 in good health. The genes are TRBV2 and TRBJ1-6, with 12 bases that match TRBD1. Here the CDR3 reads CASSAGTGGHSPLHF. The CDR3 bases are TGTGCCAGCAGTGCGGGGACAGGGGGCCATTCACCCCTCCACTTT.